One TCR beta chain is described in this entry. Only in-frame clones appear in the TCRdb table, and some are missing; sequencing was by immunoSEQ multiplex PCR. The sample shows around 90,000 clones, around 80% of them seen only once. The sample's time point: cycle 4 day 1 (C4D1), after 5 to 7 weeks of nivolumab. Every patient was affected by relapse after autologous stem cell transplantation, while exposure to brentuximab vedotin was not uniform. This sample was included in a study of PD-1 blockade in classical Hodgkin lymphoma. The CDR3 sequence is 14 residues long. Germline values: CDR1 SGHDT, CDR2 YYEEEE. The V end lost 0 bases, the J end lost 0 bases, and 4 bases lay between the germline ends.

The sequence came from a human donor with classical Hodgkin lymphoma. The chain employs TRBV5-6 and TRBJ2-4; no clear D. The sample in question was peripheral blood mononuclear cells (PBMCs), obtained before the fourth cycle of nivolumab. The CDR3 coding sequence is TGTGCCAGCAGCTTGGGAGAAGCCAAAAACATTCAGTACTTC. Translated, it gives CASSLGEAKNIQYF.